This is a list of T cell receptor beta chains from one sample in a study of CD8+CD57+ T cells in acquired aplastic anemia. TCRdb ran MiXCR on the reads and lists one entry per CDR3 protein. The sample lists approximately 200,000 distinct CDR3 sequences; roughly 50% were seen once. Sequencing was carried out using sorted CD4+, CD8+, or CD8+CD57+ T cells (not recorded which) from PBMCs. The receptors originated from a human donor with aplastic anemia. CDR3s include the opening cysteine and the closing phenylalanine or tryptophan. D genes are given only for firm matches. The size entry is marked missing in some rows and otherwise reads once, few, many or a size class.

v_gene,abundance,len,j_gene,d_gene,CDR3nt,CDR3aa
TRBV11-1,many,13,TRBJ1-2,TRBD1,TGTGCCAGCAGCCGAAGGGCAGGGGGAGGCTACACCTTC,CASSRRAGGGYTF
TRBV7-6,.,15,TRBJ2-7,.,TGTGCCAGCAGCTTAGGCAGCCTTGCATCCTACGAGCAGTACTTC,CASSLGSLASYEQYF
TRBV20-1,.,15,TRBJ2-1,.,TGCAGTGCCCGAGGGGGGCGCGCCGACTACAATGAGCAGTTCTTC,CSARGGRADYNEQFF
TRBV7-6,many,15,TRBJ2-7,TRBD1,TGTGCCAGCAGCTTAGGGGACAGGGGGACCTACGAGCAGTACTTC,CASSLGDRGTYEQYF
TRBV15,many,15,TRBJ2-1,TRBD1,TGTGCCACCAGCAGGTCGGGACAGGGCAGCAATGAGCAGTTCTTC,CATSRSGQGSNEQFF
TRBV7-8,many,16,TRBJ2-2,.,TGTGCCAGCAGCTCCCCTCGTCGGGGCAGCACCGGGGAGCTGTTTTTT,CASSSPRRGSTGELFF
TRBV30,many,12,TRBJ1-2,TRBD1,TGTGCCTGGTCCGGGACAGGATATGGCTACACCTTC,CAWSGTGYGYTF
TRBV6-5,.,15,TRBJ2-2,.,TGTGCCAGCAGAATAATGGCAGTGAACACCGGGGAGCTGTTTTTT,CASRIMAVNTGELFF
TRBV5-1,many,16,TRBJ2-5,.,TGCGCCAGCAGCTTGGCTGTCACGGGGGGCGGAGAGACCCAGTACTTC,CASSLAVTGGGETQYF
TRBV7-9,.,12,TRBJ2-7,.,TGTGCCAGCAGCCCTCAAAACTACGAGCAGTACTTC,CASSPQNYEQYF
TRBV7-9,.,14,TRBJ1-2,.,TGTGCCAGCAGCTTAGGGGGGCAGTCCTATGGCTACACCTTC,CASSLGGQSYGYTF
TRBV27,.,14,TRBJ2-3,.,TGTGCCAGCAGCTCCGGGACAAGCACAGATACGCAGTATTTT,CASSSGTSTDTQYF
TRBV6-1,many,14,TRBJ2-1,TRBD2,TGTGCCAGCCGCAGAGGAGGGGACTACCATGAGCAGTTCTTC,CASRRGGDYHEQFF
TRBV29-1,.,13,TRBJ1-1,.,TGCAGCGTGACAGACAGGCTGAACACTGAAGCTTTCTTT,CSVTDRLNTEAFF
TRBV20-1,many,12,TRBJ2-5,TRBD2,TGCAGTGTCAGCGGGGGAAGAGAGACCCAGTACTTC,CSVSGGRETQYF
TRBV28,.,16,TRBJ1-2,.,TGTGCCAGCAGTTTCCCTTGGGCCGAGGGTGACTATGGCTACACCTTC,CASSFPWAEGDYGYTF
TRBV2,many,12,TRBJ1-5,.,TGTGCCAGCCGGTATAGCAATCAGCCCCAGCATTTT,CASRYSNQPQHF
TRBV12-5,.,13,TRBJ1-2,.,TGTGCTAGTGACCTGGACAGTAACTATGGCTACACCTTC,CASDLDSNYGYTF
TRBV7-2,.,15,TRBJ2-1,TRBD1,TGTGCCAGCAACACGGACAGGGCCTCCTACAATGAGCAGTTCTTC,CASNTDRASYNEQFF
TRBV20-1,.,14,TRBJ2-7,TRBD1,TGCAGTGCTCGGTCAGGGGGAGCGTCGTCCGAGCAGTACTTC,CSARSGGASSEQYF
TRBV7-2,once,12,TRBJ2-7,.,TGTGCCAGCAGCTACGCTAGGAGAGAGCAGTACTTC,CASSYARREQYF
TRBV2,.,19,TRBJ2-1,TRBD1,TGTGCCAGCAGCCCGACCGGTCGGACAGGGACCTATGGCTACAATGAGCAGTTCTTC,CASSPTGRTGTYGYNEQFF
TRBV5-1,.,14,TRBJ2-7,TRBD2,TGCGCCAGCAGCTTACGGACTAGGACCTACGAGCAGTACTTC,CASSLRTRTYEQYF
TRBV6-5,many,15,TRBJ1-1,TRBD1,TGTGCCAGCAGTCCCCCGGGACAGAAGATAACTGAAGCTTTCTTT,CASSPPGQKITEAFF
TRBV7-3,many,13,TRBJ2-2,TRBD1,TGTGCCAGCACCCCGCAGGGGGACGGGGAGCTGTTTTTT,CASTPQGDGELFF
TRBV19,.,14,TRBJ2-7,.,TGTGCCAGCAGTCCAAGGGGTCAGACCTACGAGCAGTACTTC,CASSPRGQTYEQYF
TRBV19,.,13,TRBJ1-1,.,TGTGCCAGTAGTTTTTCAGTCTACACTGAAGCTTTCTTT,CASSFSVYTEAFF
TRBV6-5,many,15,TRBJ2-7,.,TGTGCCAGCCGCCCCACCACAGCGGATTCCTACGAGCAGTACTTC,CASRPTTADSYEQYF
TRBV5-1,many,13,TRBJ1-2,.,TGCGCCAGCAGCGCGGGGACTGTACCTGGCTACACCTTC,CASSAGTVPGYTF
TRBV12-3/TRBV12-4,.,14,TRBJ1-4,.,TGTGCCAGCAGTTTAAGGCAGGGGTATGGAAAACTGTTTTTT,CASSLRQGYGKLFF
TRBV2,.,15,TRBJ1-2,TRBD1,TGTGCCAGCAGTAAAGGGACAGGACTTAACAATGGCTACACCTTC,CASSKGTGLNNGYTF
TRBV20-1,.,14,TRBJ1-5,.,TGCAGTGCTAGAGAGGGGGGTTCCAATCAGCCCCAGCATTTT,CSAREGGSNQPQHF
TRBV24-1,.,16,TRBJ2-2,.,TGTGCCACCAGTGCAGTAACAGGGACCAACACCGGGGAGCTGTTTTTT,CATSAVTGTNTGELFF
TRBV5-4,.,16,TRBJ2-3,TRBD2,TGTGCCAGCAGCTGGACTAGCGGGGGGGCGGTAGATACGCAGTATTTT,CASSWTSGGAVDTQYF
TRBV9,few,13,TRBJ2-5,.,TGTGCCAGCAGCGTAAGGGGGGATGAGACCCAGTACTTC,CASSVRGDETQYF
TRBV2,.,13,TRBJ2-2,.,TGTGCCAGCATTACTGGGCGGGCCGGGGAGCTGTTTTTT,CASITGRAGELFF